This entry features one T cell receptor beta chain sequence. Libraries of TCR beta came from iRepertoire HTBI primers plus Arm-PCR of CDR3 regions. TCRdb processed the multiplex PCR reads anew with MiXCR; each CDR3 protein has one entry. This sample has approximately 440,000 distinct CDR3 sequences, with around 15% found just once. The data were obtained in a study of regulatory T cells in long-lasting Graves disease. V gave up 0 bases and J gave up 5 bases; unmatched junction bases: 7. This CDR3 comprises 17 residues. The germline V gene has CDR1 LNHNV and CDR2 YYDKDF (reference sequence). Time point given: newly diagnosed GD, antithyroid drugs for less than 3 months. PBMC-extracted RNA yielded the TCR library. The same sample was also studied in work on T cells in Graves' hyperthyroidism and ophthalmopathy. From that report: Hyperthyroidism was newly diagnosed in patients aged 18 to 65 (duration under 2 months). RT-PCR in the first round (using the HTBI primer set) targeted the TCR CDR3.

The TCR sequence derives from a man aged 35-49 years with Graves disease. The material sequenced was peripheral blood mononuclear cells (PBMCs), taken at new diagnosis, from a patient treated with antithyroid drugs. V is TRBV15 and J is TRBJ2-3, with 11 positions matching TRBD2. For the CDR3, the DNA is TGTGCCACCAGCAGAGATAAAACTAGCGGGAGACTAGATACGCAGTATTTT. Translating it yields CATSRDKTSGRLDTQYF.